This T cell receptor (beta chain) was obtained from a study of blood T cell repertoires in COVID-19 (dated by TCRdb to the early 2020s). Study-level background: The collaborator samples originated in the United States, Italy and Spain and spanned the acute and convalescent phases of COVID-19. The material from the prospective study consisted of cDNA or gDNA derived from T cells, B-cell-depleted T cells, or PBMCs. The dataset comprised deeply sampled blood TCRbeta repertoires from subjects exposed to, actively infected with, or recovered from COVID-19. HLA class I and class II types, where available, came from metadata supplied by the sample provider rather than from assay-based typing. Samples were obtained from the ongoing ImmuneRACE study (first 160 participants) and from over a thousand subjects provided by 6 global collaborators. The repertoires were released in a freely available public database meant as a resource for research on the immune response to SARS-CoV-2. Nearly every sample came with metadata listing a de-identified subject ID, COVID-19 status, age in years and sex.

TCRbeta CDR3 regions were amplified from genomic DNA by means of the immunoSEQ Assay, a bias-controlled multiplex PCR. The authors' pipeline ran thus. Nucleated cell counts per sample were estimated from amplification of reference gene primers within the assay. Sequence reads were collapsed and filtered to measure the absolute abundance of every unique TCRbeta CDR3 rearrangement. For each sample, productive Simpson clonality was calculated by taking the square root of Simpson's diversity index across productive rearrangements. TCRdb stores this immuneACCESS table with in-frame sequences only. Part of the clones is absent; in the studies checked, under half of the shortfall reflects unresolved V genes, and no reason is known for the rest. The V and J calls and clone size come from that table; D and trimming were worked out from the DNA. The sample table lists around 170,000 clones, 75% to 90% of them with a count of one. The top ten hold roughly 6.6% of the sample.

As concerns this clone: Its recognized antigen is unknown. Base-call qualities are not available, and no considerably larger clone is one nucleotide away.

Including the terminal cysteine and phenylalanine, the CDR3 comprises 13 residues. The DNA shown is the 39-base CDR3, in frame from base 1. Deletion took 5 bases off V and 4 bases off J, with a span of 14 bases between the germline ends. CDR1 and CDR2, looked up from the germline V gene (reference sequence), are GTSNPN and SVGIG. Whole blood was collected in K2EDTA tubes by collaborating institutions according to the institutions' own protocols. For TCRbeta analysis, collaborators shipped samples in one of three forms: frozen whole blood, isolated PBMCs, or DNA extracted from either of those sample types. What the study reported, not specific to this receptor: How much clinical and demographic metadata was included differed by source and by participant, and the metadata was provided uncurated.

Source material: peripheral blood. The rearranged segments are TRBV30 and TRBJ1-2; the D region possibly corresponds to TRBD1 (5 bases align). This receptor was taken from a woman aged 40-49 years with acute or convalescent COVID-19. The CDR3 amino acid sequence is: CAWDGAGSYGYTF. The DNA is TGTGCCTGGGACGGGGCCGGGAGCTATGGCTACACCTTC.